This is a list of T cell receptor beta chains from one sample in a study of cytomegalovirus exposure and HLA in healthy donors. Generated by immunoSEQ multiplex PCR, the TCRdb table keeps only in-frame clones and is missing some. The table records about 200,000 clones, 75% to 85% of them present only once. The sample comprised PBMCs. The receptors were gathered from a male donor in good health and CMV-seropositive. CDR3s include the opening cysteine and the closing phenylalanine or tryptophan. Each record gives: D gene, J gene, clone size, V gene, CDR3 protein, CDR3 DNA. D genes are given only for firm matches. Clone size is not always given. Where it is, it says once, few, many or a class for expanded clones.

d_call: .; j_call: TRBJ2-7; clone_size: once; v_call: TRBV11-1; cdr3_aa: CASSSHYEQYF; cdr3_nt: TGTGCCAGCAGCTCCCACTACGAGCAGTACTTC
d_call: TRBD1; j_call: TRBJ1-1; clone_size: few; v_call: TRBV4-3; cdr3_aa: CASSQEGTGGTEAFF; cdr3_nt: TGCGCCAGCAGCCAAGAGGGGACAGGGGGGACTGAAGCTTTCTTT
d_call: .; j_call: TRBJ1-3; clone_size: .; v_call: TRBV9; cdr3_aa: CASSLGRGAVLDTIYF; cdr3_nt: TGTGCCAGCAGCTTAGGGCGGGGGGCAGTCTTAGACACCATATATTTT
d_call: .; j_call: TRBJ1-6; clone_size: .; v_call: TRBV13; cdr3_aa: CASSFAADSSYNSPLHF; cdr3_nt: TGTGCCAGCAGCTTTGCGGCAGACAGCTCCTATAATTCACCCCTCCACTTT
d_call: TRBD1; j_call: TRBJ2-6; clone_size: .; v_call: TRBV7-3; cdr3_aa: CASSVTGQGYTGANVLTF; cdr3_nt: TGTGCCAGCAGCGTAACGGGACAGGGCTACACTGGGGCCAACGTCCTGACTTTC
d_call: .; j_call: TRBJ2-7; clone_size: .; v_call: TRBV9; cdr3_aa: CASSATPEAGEQYF; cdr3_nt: TGTGCCAGCAGCGCCACTCCGGAGGCCGGCGAGCAGTACTTC
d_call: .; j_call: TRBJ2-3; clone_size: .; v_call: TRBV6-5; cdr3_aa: CASSSPGSTDTQYF; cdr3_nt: TGTGCCAGCAGTTCACCAGGGAGCACAGATACGCAGTATTTT
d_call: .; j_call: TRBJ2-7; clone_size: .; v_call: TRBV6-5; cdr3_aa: CASSYTDGGYEQYF; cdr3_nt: TGTGCCAGCAGTTACACGGACGGGGGCTACGAGCAGTACTTC
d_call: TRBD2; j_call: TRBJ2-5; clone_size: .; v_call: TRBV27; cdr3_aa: CASRGRGAGAQETQYF; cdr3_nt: TGTGCCAGCAGGGGGCGGGGGGCGGGGGCCCAAGAGACCCAGTACTTC
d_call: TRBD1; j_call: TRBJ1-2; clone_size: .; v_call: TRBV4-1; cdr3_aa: CASSQDGRDSWTGYTF; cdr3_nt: TGCGCCAGCAGCCAAGATGGCAGGGACAGTTGGACGGGCTACACCTTC
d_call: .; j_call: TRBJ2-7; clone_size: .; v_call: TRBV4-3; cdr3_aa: CASSQASGYEQYF; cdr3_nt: TGCGCCAGCAGCCAAGCCTCGGGGTACGAGCAGTACTTC
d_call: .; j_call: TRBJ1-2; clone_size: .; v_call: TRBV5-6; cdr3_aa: CASSLAGQGNYGYTF; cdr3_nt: TGTGCCAGCAGCTTGGCAGGGCAGGGGAACTATGGCTACACCTTC
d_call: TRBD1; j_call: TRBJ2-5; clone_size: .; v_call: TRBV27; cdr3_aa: CASSLTRQGAYQETQYF; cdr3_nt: TGTGCCAGCAGCCTAACCCGACAGGGGGCGTACCAAGAGACCCAGTACTTC
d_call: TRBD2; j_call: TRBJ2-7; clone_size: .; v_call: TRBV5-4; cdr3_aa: CASSFNSGSSYEQYF; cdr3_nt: TGTGCCAGCAGCTTCAATAGCGGGTCCTCCTACGAGCAGTACTTC
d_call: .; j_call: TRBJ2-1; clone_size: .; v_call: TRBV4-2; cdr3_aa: CASSLTGGIYNEQFF; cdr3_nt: TGTGCCAGCAGCCTGACTGGTGGCATTTACAATGAGCAGTTCTTC
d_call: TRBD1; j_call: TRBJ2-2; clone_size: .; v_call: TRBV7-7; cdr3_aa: CASSWGGTGDTGELFF; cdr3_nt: TGTGCCAGCAGCTGGGGTGGGACAGGGGACACCGGGGAGCTGTTTTTT
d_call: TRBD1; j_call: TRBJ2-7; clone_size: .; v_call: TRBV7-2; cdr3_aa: CASSPRDSLYEQYF; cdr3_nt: TGTGCCAGCAGCCCGAGGGACAGCCTCTACGAGCAGTACTTC
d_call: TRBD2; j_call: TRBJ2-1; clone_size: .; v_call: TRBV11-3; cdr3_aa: CASSLEASGVDEQFF; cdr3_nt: TGTGCCAGCAGCTTAGAAGCTAGCGGCGTCGATGAGCAGTTCTTC